This T cell receptor (beta chain) was identified during a study of T cell responses to AZD1222 COVID-19 vaccine. Overall study findings and caveats: Clonal diversity may have been underestimated, and the donors were mostly white British, with more females than males. Spike-specific TCR breadth and depth grew following two AZD1222 doses.

A note on this clone: Its target is not known.

The CDR3 is 14 amino acids. V lost 9 bases to trimming and J lost 2 bases, with 16 bases between them. The germline V gene encodes CDR1 MNHEY and CDR2 SVGAGI. TCRdb's table, derived via immunoSEQ multiplex PCR, lists solely in-frame clones and lacks some. The profile shows approximately 150,000 clones, approximately 90% of them singletons. This TCR came from an adult in good health. This specimen was peripheral blood, taken on day 0 of AZD1222 vaccination. The V gene is TRBV6-5, the J gene TRBJ1-2; D is unresolved. The CDR3 loop reads CASRDWAGNYGYTF. The CDR3 nucleotides are TGTGCCAGTAGGGATTGGGCAGGCAACTATGGCTACACCTTC.